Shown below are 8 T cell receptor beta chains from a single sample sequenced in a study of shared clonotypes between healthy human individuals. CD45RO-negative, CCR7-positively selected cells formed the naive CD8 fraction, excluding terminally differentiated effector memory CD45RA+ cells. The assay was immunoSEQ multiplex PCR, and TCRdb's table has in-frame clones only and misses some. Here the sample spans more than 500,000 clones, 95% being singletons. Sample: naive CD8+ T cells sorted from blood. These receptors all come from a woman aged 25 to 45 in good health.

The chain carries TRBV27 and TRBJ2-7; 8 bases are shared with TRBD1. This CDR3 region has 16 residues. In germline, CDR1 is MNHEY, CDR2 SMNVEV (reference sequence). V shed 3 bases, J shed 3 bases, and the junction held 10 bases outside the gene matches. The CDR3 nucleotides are TGTGCCAGCAGTTTCTCGCAGGGGGCTAACCTCTACGAGCAGTACTTC. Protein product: CASSFSQGANLYEQYF.

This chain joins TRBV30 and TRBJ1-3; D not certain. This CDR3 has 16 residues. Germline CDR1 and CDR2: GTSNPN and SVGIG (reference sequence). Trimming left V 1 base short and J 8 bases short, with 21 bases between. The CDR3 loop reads CAWSAAGPSFADTIYF. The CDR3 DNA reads TGTGCCTGGAGTGCCGCCGGGCCTTCCTTTGCGGACACCATATATTTT.

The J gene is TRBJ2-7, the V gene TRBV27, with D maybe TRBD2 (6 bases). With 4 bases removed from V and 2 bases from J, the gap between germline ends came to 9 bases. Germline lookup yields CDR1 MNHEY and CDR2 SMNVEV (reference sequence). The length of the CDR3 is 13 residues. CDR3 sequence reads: CASSSSATYEQYF. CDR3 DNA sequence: TGTGCCAGCAGTTCTAGCGCCACCTACGAGCAGTACTTC.

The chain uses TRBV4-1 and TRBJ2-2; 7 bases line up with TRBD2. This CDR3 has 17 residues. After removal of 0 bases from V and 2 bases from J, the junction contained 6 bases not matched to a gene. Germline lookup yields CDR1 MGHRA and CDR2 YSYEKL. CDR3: CASSQESPSGNTGELFF. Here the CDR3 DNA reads TGCGCCAGCAGCCAAGAATCGCCTAGCGGTAACACCGGGGAGCTGTTTTTT.

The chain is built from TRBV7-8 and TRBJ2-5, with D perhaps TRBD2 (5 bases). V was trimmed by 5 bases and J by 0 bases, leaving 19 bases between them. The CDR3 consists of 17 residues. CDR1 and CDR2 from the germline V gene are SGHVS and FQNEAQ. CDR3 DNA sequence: TGTGCCAGCAGCCAAGCTTGGATCGGGGAGAACCAAGAGACCCAGTACTTC. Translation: CASSQAWIGENQETQYF.

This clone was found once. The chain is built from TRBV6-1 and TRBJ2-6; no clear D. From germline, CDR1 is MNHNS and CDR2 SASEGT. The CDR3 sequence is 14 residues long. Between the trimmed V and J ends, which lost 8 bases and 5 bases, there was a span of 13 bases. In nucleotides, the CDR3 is TGTGCCAGCGGCAGTAGGCCGTGGGCCAACGTCCTGACTTTC. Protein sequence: CASGSRPWANVLTF.

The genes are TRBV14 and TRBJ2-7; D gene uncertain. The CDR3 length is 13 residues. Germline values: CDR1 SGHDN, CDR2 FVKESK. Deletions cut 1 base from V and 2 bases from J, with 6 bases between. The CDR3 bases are TGTGCCAGCAGCCAAGCGGTCACCTACGAGCAGTACTTC. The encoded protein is CASSQAVTYEQYF.

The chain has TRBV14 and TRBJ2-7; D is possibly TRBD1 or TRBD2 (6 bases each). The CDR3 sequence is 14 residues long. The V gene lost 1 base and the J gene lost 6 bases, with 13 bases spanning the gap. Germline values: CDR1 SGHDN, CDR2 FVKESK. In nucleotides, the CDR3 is TGTGCCAGCAGCCAAGCGGGGGCGCTGGCCGAGCAGTACTTC. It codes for CASSQAGALAEQYF.